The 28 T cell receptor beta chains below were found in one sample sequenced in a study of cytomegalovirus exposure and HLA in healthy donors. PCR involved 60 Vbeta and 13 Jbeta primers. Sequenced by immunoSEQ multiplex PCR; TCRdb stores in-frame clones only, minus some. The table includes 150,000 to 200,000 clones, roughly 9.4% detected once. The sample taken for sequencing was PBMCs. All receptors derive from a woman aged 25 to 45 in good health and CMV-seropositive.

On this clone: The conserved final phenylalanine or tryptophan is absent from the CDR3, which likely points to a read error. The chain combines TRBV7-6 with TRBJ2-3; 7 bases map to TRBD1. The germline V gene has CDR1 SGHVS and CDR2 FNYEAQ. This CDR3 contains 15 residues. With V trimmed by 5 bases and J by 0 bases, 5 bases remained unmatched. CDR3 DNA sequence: TGTGCCAGCAGCCGACAGGGTGCTAGCACAGATACGCAGTATGTT. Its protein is CASSRQGASTDTQYV.

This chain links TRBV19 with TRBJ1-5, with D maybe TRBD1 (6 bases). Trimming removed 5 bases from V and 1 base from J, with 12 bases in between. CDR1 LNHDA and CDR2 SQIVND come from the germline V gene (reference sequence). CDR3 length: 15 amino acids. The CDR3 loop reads CASSLRTASNQPQHF. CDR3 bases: TGTGCCAGTAGTTTAAGGACAGCGAGCAATCAGCCCCAGCATTTT.

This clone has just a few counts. The chain's CDR3 is CASSGSQGTDTQYF. CDR3 in DNA: TGTGCCAGCTCAGGTTCTCAGGGCACAGATACGCAGTATTTT. The chain links TRBV18 to TRBJ2-3; D remains unclear. The V and J ends lost 5 bases and 1 base respectively, with 10 bases between them. The CDR3 is 14 amino acids. Germline CDR1 KGHSH, CDR2 LQKENI.

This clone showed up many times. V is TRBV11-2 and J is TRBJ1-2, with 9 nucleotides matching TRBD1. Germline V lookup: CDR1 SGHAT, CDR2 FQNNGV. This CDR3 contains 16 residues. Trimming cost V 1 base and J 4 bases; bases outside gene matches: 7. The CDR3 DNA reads TGTGCCAGCAGCTTAGTGGGACAGGGATCGATCTATGGCTACACCTTC. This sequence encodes CASSLVGQGSIYGYTF. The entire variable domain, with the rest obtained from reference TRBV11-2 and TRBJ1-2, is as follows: EAGVAQSPRYKIIEKRQSVAFWCNPISGHATLYWYQQILGQGPKLLIQFQNNGVVDDSQLPKDRFSAERLKGVDSTLKIQPAKLEDSAVYLCASSLVGQGSIYGYTFGSGTRLTVV.

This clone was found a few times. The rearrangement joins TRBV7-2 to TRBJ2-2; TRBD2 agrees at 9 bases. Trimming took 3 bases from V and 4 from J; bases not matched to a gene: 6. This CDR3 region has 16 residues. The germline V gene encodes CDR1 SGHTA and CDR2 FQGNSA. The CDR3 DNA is TGTGCCAGCAGCTTGGATAGCGGGAGCGGCACCGGGGAGCTGTTTTTT. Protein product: CASSLDSGSGTGELFF. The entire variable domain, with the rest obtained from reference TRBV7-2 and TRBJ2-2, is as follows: GAGVSQSPSNKVTEKGKDVELRCDPISGHTALYWYRQSLGQGLEFLIYFQGNSAPDKSGLPSDRFSAERTGGSVSTLTIQRTQQEDSAVYLCASSLDSGSGTGELFFGEGSRLTVL.

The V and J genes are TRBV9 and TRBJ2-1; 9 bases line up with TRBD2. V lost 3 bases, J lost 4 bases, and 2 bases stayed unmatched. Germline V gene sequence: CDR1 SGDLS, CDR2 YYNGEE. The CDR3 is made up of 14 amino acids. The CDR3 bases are TGTGCCAGCAGCGGAGGACTAGCGTACAATGAGCAGTTCTTC. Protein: CASSGGLAYNEQFF.

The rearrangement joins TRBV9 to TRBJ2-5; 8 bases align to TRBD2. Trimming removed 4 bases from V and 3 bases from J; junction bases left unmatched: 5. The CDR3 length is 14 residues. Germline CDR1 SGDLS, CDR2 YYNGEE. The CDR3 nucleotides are TGTGCCAGCAGCCCCCGGGGGGGAGAAGAGACCCAGTACTTC. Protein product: CASSPRGGEETQYF.

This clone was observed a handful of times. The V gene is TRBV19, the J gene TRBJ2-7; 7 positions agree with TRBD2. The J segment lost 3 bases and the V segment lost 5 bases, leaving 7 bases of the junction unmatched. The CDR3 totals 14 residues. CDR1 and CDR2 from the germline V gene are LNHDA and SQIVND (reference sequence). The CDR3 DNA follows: TGTGCCAGTAGTCTAAGAGGGGAGGGCTACGAGCAGTACTTC. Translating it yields CASSLRGEGYEQYF.

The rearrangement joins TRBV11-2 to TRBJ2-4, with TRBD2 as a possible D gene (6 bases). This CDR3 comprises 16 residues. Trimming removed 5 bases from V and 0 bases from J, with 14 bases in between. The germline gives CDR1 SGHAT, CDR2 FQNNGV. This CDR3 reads CASSPGAPVAKNIQYF. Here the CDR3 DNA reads TGTGCCAGCAGCCCGGGAGCTCCTGTAGCCAAAAACATTCAGTACTTC. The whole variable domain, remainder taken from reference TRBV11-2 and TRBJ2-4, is EAGVAQSPRYKIIEKRQSVAFWCNPISGHATLYWYQQILGQGPKLLIQFQNNGVVDDSQLPKDRFSAERLKGVDSTLKIQPAKLEDSAVYLCASSPGAPVAKNIQYFGAGTRLSVL.

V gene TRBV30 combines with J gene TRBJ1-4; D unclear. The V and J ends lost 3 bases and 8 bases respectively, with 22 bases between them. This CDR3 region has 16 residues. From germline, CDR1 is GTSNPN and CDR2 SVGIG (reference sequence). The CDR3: CAWRYSMIARGEKLFF. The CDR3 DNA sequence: TGTGCCTGGAGATACAGCATGATCGCCCGCGGGGAAAAACTGTTTTTT.

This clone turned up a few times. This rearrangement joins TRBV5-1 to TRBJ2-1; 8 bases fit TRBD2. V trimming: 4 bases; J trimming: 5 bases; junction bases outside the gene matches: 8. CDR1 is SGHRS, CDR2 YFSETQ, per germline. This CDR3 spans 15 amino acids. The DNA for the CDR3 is TGCGCCAGCAGCCCTCGGGGGGGCTTCAACAATGAGCAGTTCTTC. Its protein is CASSPRGGFNNEQFF.

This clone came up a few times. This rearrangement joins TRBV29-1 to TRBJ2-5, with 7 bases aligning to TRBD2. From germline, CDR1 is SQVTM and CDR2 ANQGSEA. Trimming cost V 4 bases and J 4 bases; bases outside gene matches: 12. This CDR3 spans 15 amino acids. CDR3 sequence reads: CSVGRGESGVETQYF. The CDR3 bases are TGCAGCGTTGGTCGGGGGGAGTCTGGGGTAGAGACCCAGTACTTC. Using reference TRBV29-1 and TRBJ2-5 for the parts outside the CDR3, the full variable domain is SAVISQKPSRDICQRGTSLTIQCQVDSQVTMMFWYRQQPGQSLTLIATANQGSEATYESGFVIDKFPISRPNLTFSTLTVSNMSPEDSSIYLCSVGRGESGVETQYFGPGTRLLVL.

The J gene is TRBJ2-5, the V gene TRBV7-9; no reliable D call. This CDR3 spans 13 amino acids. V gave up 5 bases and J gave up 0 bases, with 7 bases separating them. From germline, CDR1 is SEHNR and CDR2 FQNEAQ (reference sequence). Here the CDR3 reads CASSTAYQETQYF. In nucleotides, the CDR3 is TGTGCCAGCAGCACAGCTTACCAAGAGACCCAGTACTTC.

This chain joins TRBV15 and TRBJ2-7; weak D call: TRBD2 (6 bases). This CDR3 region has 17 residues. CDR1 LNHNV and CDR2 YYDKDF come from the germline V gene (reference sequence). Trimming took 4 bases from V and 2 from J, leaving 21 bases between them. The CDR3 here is CATSTFLEGGPPYEQYF. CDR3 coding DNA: TGTGCCACCAGCACTTTTTTGGAGGGAGGACCTCCCTACGAGCAGTACTTC.

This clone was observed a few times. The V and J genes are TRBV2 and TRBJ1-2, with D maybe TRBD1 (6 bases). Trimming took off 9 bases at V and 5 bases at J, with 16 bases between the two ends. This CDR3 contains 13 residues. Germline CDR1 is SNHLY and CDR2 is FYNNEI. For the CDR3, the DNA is TGTGCCAGTCGGGACACCCTCATATATGGCTACACCTTC. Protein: CASRDTLIYGYTF. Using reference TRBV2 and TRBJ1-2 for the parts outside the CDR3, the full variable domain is EPEVTQTPSHQVTQMGQEVILRCVPISNHLYFYWYRQILGQKVEFLVSFYNNEISEKSEIFDDQFSVERPDGSNFTLKIRSTKLEDSAMYFCASRDTLIYGYTFGSGTRLTVV.

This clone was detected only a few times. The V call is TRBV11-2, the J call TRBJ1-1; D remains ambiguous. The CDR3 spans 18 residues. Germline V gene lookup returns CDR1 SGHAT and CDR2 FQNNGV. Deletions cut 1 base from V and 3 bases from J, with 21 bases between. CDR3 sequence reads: CASSLVDGPGSADTEAFF. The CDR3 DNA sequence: TGTGCCAGCAGCTTAGTAGATGGGCCGGGAAGTGCTGACACTGAAGCTTTCTTT.

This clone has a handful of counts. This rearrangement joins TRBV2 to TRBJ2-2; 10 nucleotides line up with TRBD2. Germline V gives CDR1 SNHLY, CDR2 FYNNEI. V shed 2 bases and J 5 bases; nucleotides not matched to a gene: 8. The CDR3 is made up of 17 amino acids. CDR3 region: CASSEWASGSLTGELFF. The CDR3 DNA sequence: TGTGCCAGCAGTGAATGGGCTAGCGGGAGTTTGACCGGGGAGCTGTTTTTT.

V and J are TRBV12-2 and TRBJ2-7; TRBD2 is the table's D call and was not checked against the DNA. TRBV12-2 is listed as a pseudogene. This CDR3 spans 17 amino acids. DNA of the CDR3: TGTGCAAGTCGCTTAGCGGGGTGCGGGACTCCTACCTACGAGCAGTACTTC. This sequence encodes CASRLAGCGTPTYEQYF.

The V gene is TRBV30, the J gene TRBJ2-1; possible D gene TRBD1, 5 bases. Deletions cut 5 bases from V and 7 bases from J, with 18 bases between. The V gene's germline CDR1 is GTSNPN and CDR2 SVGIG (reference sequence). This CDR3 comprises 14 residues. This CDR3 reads CAWAGQALLNEQFF. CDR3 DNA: TGTGCCTGGGCTGGACAAGCCCTTTTGAATGAGCAGTTCTTC.

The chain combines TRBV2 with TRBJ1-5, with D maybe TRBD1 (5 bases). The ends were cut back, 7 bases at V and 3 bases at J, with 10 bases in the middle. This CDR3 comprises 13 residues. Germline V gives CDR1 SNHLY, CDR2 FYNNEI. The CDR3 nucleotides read TGTGCCAGCACAAGGGGCTTCAATCAGCCCCAGCATTTT. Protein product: CASTRGFNQPQHF.

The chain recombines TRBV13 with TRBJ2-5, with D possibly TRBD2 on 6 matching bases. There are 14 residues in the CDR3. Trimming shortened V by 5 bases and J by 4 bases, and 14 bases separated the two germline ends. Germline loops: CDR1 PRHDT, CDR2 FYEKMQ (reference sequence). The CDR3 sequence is CASSHSLATETQYF. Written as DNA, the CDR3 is TGTGCCAGCAGCCACTCCCTAGCGACAGAGACCCAGTACTTC.

The CDR3 DNA is TGTGCCAGCAGCGTAGTTCGGGGACAAGAGACCCAGTACTTC. Translated, it gives CASSVVRGQETQYF. This sequence joins TRBV9 and TRBJ2-5, with TRBD2 as a possible D gene (5 bases). The V end was cut by 0 bases, the J end by 2 bases, with 8 bases between. Germline lookup yields CDR1 SGDLS and CDR2 YYNGEE. The CDR3 is made up of 14 amino acids.

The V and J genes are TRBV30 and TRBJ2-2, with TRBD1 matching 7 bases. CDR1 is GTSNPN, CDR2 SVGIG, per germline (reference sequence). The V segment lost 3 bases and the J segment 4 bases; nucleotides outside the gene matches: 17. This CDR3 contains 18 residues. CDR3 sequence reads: CAWSDPPTGVGVTGELFF. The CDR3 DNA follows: TGTGCCTGGAGCGACCCCCCAACAGGGGTGGGTGTCACCGGGGAGCTGTTTTTT.

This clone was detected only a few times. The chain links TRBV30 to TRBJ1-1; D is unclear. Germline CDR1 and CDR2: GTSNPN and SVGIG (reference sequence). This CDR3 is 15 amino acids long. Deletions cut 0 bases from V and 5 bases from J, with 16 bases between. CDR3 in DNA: TGTGCCTGGAGTGTTAGAACCGGGAGAGGGACTGAAGCTTTCTTT. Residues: CAWSVRTGRGTEAFF.

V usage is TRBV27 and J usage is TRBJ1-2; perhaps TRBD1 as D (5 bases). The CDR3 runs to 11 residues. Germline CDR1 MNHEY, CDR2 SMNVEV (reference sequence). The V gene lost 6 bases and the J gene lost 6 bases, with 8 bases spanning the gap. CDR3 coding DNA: TGTGCCAGCAGCAAGGGGAATGGCTACACCTTC. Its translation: CASSKGNGYTF.

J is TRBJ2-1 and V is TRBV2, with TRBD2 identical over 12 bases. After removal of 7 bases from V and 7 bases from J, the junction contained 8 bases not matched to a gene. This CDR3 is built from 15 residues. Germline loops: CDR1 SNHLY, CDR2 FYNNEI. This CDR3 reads CASKRLAGVGNEQFF. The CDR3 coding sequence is TGTGCCAGCAAACGACTAGCGGGAGTGGGTAATGAGCAGTTCTTC. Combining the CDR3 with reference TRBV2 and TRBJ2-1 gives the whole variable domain EPEVTQTPSHQVTQMGQEVILRCVPISNHLYFYWYRQILGQKVEFLVSFYNNEISEKSEIFDDQFSVERPDGSNFTLKIRSTKLEDSAMYFCASKRLAGVGNEQFFGPGTRLTVL.

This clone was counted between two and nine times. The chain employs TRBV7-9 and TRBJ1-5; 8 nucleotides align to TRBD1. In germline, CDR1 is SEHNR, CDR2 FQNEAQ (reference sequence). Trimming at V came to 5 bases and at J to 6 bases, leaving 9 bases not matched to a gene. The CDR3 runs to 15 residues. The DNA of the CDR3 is TGTGCCAGCAGCCCACTAGGACAGGGAGGTCAGCCCCAGCATTTT. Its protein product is CASSPLGQGGQPQHF.

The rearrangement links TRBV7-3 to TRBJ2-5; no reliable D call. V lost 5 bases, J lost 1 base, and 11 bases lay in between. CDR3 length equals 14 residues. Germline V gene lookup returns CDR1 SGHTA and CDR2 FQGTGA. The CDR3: CASSRSGSQETQYF. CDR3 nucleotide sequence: TGTGCCAGCAGCCGGTCCGGTAGCCAAGAGACCCAGTACTTC.